This TCR beta chain was identified during a study of blood T cell repertoires in COVID-19. At the level of the study: Spain, Italy and the United States supplied samples that represented acute and convalescent COVID-19. Nucleic acid was either cDNA or gDNA, and it came from T cells, B-cell-depleted T cells, or PBMCs.

Original methodology: Reference gene primer amplification yielded estimated nucleated cell counts. Generated by immunoSEQ multiplex PCR, the TCRdb table keeps only in-frame clones and is missing some. V and J calls and clone size are as listed in that table; D and trimming were resolved from the DNA. The data hold more than 55,000 clones, with approximately 90% observed a single time. This CDR3 is built from 16 residues. With 1 base clipped from V and 4 bases from J, the junction kept 6 bases outside the gene matches. Germline values: CDR1 MDHEN, CDR2 SYDVKM. Seattle enrolled patients during active infection and tracked them longitudinally.

The chain couples TRBV28 to TRBJ1-3, with 8 bases that match TRBD1. This TCR was sampled from a woman between 55 and 75 years old with COVID-19, enrolled during active disease. The source material was peripheral blood. The CDR3 sequence is CASSLSGQGSGNTIYF. CDR3 sequence (DNA): TGTGCCAGCAGTTTATCTGGACAGGGTTCCGGAAACACCATATATTTT.